This T cell receptor (beta chain) was recorded in a study of shared clonotypes between healthy human individuals. Sequenced by immunoSEQ multiplex PCR; TCRdb stores in-frame clones only, minus some. The data contain 600,000 to 700,000 clones, around three quarters of them singletons. The CDR3 sequence is 14 residues long. Germline lookup yields CDR1 SSHAT and CDR2 FNYEAQ (reference sequence). Trimming stripped 4 bases from V and 5 bases from J, with 11 bases between. Sample: memory CD4+ T cells sorted from blood. Subset described: CD45RA-negative fraction. The TCR sequence derives from a woman aged 25 to 39 in good health. This rearrangement joins TRBV7-7 to TRBJ2-2; the D gene is possibly TRBD2 (5 bases). The CDR3 sequence: CASSSSTGTGELFF. The CDR3 nucleotides read TGTGCCAGCAGCTCATCCACGGGGACCGGGGAGCTGTTTTTT.